One sample yielded the 9 T cell receptor beta chains listed below, sequenced in a study of human T cells and chemical hapten exposure. Via MiXCR, TCRdb re-called the RACE reads, giving one row per CDR3 protein. Of tens of thousands of distinct CDR3 sequences in the sample, roughly 9% were seen once. As to time point: patch test 2, 6 weeks after DPC sensitization. Treatment described: therapeutic diphenylcyclopropenone sensitization with weekly scalp DPC. Total RNA was isolated from unfractionated whole blood. The specimen comprised whole blood, sampled in connection with sensitization to the hapten diphenylcyclopropenone (DPC). The source is a woman in her 30s with alopecia areata. Some clones in this sample may be carry-over from other donors' samples.

The J gene is TRBJ1-1, the V gene TRBV6-5; D may be TRBD1 (6 bases). Germline V gives CDR1 MNHEY, CDR2 SVGAGI. V gave up 1 base and J gave up 5 bases, with 11 bases separating them. This CDR3 is built from 14 residues. The CDR3 spells CASSYWGAETEAFF. In DNA, the CDR3 is TGTGCCAGCAGTTACTGGGGGGCCGAAACTGAAGCTTTCTTT.

This clonotype was recorded many times. The chain has TRBV5-4 and TRBJ2-5; the D gene is possibly TRBD2 (6 bases). CDR1 SGHNT and CDR2 YYREEE come from the germline V gene (reference sequence). The CDR3 has 14 amino acids. Trimming took off 4 bases at V and 2 bases at J, with 12 bases between the two ends. CDR3 sequence (DNA): TGTGCCAGCAGCCTTCGGGACTCGCAAGAGACCCAGTACTTC. It yields the protein CASSLRDSQETQYF.

This chain joins TRBV4-2 and TRBJ2-7; TRBD2 aligns across 10 bases. V lost 0 bases to trimming and J lost 6 bases; unmatched junction nucleotides: 8. Germline V CDR1 and CDR2: LGHNA, YNFKEQ. The CDR3 is made up of 16 amino acids. In nucleotides, the CDR3 is TGTGCCAGCAGCCAAGATCTTGCTAGCGGGAGCTCCGAGCAGTACTTC. Translating it yields CASSQDLASGSSEQYF.

The table lists this clonotype with a few counts. V usage is TRBV2 and J usage is TRBJ1-5; tentatively, D is TRBD1 (5 bases). Germline loops: CDR1 SNHLY, CDR2 FYNNEI. The CDR3 spans 13 residues. Trimming removed 10 bases at V and 1 base at J, with 11 bases between. This CDR3 reads CAMGRDSNQPQHF. CDR3 in DNA: TGTGCCATGGGTAGGGACAGCAATCAGCCCCAGCATTTT.

This clonotype was seen a handful of times. The genes are TRBV12-3 or TRBV12-4 and TRBJ1-5; no reliable D call. Trimming took 6 bases from V and 1 from J, leaving 4 bases between them. The length of the CDR3 is 12 residues. The CDR3 nucleotides are TGTGCCAGCAGGTTAAGCAATCAGCCCCAGCATTTT. Protein product: CASRLSNQPQHF.

On this clonotype itself: This could be a read error, since a much larger clone is one nucleotide away. The chain employs TRBV7-2 and TRBJ1-4, with TRBD1 as a possible D gene (6 bases). The CDR3 is 15 residues long. Germline lookup yields CDR1 SGHTA and CDR2 FQGNSA. CDR3 protein: CVSSPRGGGSEKLFF. The CDR3, as DNA: TGTGTCAGCAGCCCCCGGGGAGGGGGGAGTGAAAAACTGTTTTTT.

The table lists this clonotype with many counts. V is TRBV7-2 and J is TRBJ2-7; D perhaps matches TRBD2 (5 bases). The germline V and J ends were trimmed by 3 bases and 4 bases, with 22 bases remaining between them. CDR1 is SGHTA, CDR2 FQGNSA, per germline. This CDR3 region has 17 residues. CDR3 residues: CASSFLRGRRTEYEQYF. CDR3 nucleotide sequence: TGTGCCAGCAGCTTCCTTAGAGGGAGAAGAACGGAATACGAGCAGTACTTC. The whole variable domain, filled in from reference TRBV7-2 and TRBJ2-7, reads GAGVSQSPSNKVTEKGKDVELRCDPISGHTALYWYRQSLGQGLEFLIYFQGNSAPDKSGLPSDRFSAERTGGSVSTLTIQRTQQEDSAVYLCASSFLRGRRTEYEQYFGPGTRLTVT.

This clonotype was recorded at least ten times. V usage is TRBV6-1 and J usage is TRBJ2-1, with D possibly being TRBD1 or TRBD2 (5 bases each). V gave up 7 bases and J gave up 4 bases, with 14 bases separating them. The CDR3 is 14 residues long. Germline V gives CDR1 MNHNS, CDR2 SASEGT. In DNA form, the CDR3 reads TGTGCCAGCATTCCGGGACCAAGATACAATGAGCAGTTCTTC. Protein product: CASIPGPRYNEQFF.

This clonotype was observed many times. The chain recombines TRBV3-1 with TRBJ1-6; D gene uncertain. Deletions cut 2 bases from V and 8 bases from J, with 13 bases between. The CDR3 sequence is 15 residues long. Germline-derived CDR1 and CDR2 are LGHDT and YNNKEL (reference sequence). The CDR3 DNA reads TGTGCCAGCAGCCAACCCACGACGCAGGATTCACCCCTCCACTTT. Amino acids: CASSQPTTQDSPLHF.